One TCR beta chain is described in this entry. Its target is unknown. The entry originates in a study of T cells in tuberculosis. Study background: In South Africa, adults with active tuberculosis were compared with IGRA-negative and latently infected IGRA-positive adolescents.

TCRdb's copy holds only in-frame clones and misses some; the assay was immunoSEQ multiplex PCR. The table records about 33,000 clones, roughly 90% of them present only once. Study-level results: GEM motif frequencies gave about 70% accuracy; the GMM repertoire gave approximately 90%.

The material sequenced was PBMCs. The TCR comes from a donor between 5 and 29 years old with latent tuberculosis or without tuberculosis infection. Some clones in this sample may be carry-over from other donors' samples.

The CDR3 reads CASSIRLRGLAEQNEQFF. In nucleotides, the CDR3 is TGTGCCAGTAGTATCAGGCTTCGGGGACTAGCGGAGCAGAATGAGCAGTTCTTC. The gene calls are TRBV19 and TRBJ2-1, with 11 bases fitting TRBD2. J was trimmed by 7 bases and V by 3 bases; bases with no gene match: 14. Germline V lookup: CDR1 LNHDA, CDR2 SQIVND (reference sequence). The CDR3 totals 18 residues.